A selection of T cell receptor beta chains follows, all from one sample in a study of cytomegalovirus exposure and HLA in healthy donors. Clones were sequenced by immunoSEQ multiplex PCR, and TCRdb holds only the in-frame ones, with some missing. The sample has over 150,000 clones, around 78% seen once; the top ten hold over 3%. Sequenced: PBMCs. Receptors were obtained from a woman in her forties or fifties in good health and CMV-seropositive. Each CDR3 is given with its conserved first and last residue. D genes are given only for firm matches. Clone size is not always given. Where it is, it says once, few, many or a class for expanded clones.

D	size	V	J	DNA	CDR3
-	-	TRBV5-1	TRBJ2-7	TGCGCCAGCAGCTTGGTTGGCAGCTCCTACGAGCAGTACTTC	CASSLVGSSYEQYF
TRBD1	-	TRBV9	TRBJ1-2	TGTGCCAGCAGCGCGACCAGACAGGGTTTTCATGGCTACACCTTC	CASSATRQGFHGYTF
-	-	TRBV5-6	TRBJ2-3	TGTGCCAGCAGCTGGTGGGGGGAAGATACGCAGTATTTT	CASSWWGEDTQYF
TRBD2	once	TRBV4-2	TRBJ2-1	TGTGCCAGCAGCGAAGGGCCGTTAGCGGGGGGGCAGGATGAGCAGTTCTTC	CASSEGPLAGGQDEQFF
-	-	TRBV10-3	TRBJ1-2	TGTGCCATCGAGAAGGGGCCCTATGGCTACACCTTC	CAIEKGPYGYTF
TRBD1	-	TRBV30	TRBJ2-7	TGTGCCTACACGACAGGGTTCTACGAGCAGTACTTC	CAYTTGFYEQYF
-	-	TRBV10-1	TRBJ1-5	TGCGCCAGCAGTGAGTCCCAGGGGCGGACTCCCCAGCATTTT	CASSESQGRTPQHF
-	-	TRBV7-2	TRBJ2-1	TGTGCCAGCAGCTTAGCCGGAGCGAACAATGAGCAGTTCTTC	CASSLAGANNEQFF
TRBD2	-	TRBV28	TRBJ2-5	TGTGCCAGCAGCCTACCGGGAGGGGAGACCCAGTACTTC	CASSLPGGETQYF
-	-	TRBV6-1	TRBJ1-2	TGTGCCAGCAGCGCGGGGGGGGGAGGGGTCGGCTACACCTTC	CASSAGGGGVGYTF
TRBD2	few	TRBV11-3	TRBJ2-3	TGTGCCAGCAGCTCGATCGGGACTAGCGGGAGAAGGCCCACAGATACGCAGTATTTT	CASSSIGTSGRRPTDTQYF
-	-	TRBV19	TRBJ2-3	TGTGCCAGTAGTACCGGTGCTGATACGCAGTATTTT	CASSTGADTQYF
-	few	TRBV21-1	TRBJ2-1	TGTGCCAGTACCCCGAAGGGGCGGTTCTTC	CASTPKGRFF
TRBD1	-	TRBV6-1	TRBJ1-3	TGTGCCAGCAGCCTTTCGACAGGGAGTGGAAACACCATATATTTT	CASSLSTGSGNTIYF
-	few	TRBV6-5	TRBJ1-2	TGTGCCAGCAGGCATCTCTCCCAGGGACTCTATGGCTACACCTTC	CASRHLSQGLYGYTF
TRBD1	once	TRBV19	TRBJ1-2	TGTGCCAGTATAAATAAGAGGACAGGGGATGGCTACACCTTC	CASINKRTGDGYTF
TRBD1	once	TRBV4-2	TRBJ1-5	TGTGCCAGCAGCCAAGATACGGGACAGAAGTATCAGCCCCAGCATTTT	CASSQDTGQKYQPQHF
-	-	TRBV6-1	TRBJ1-2	TGTGCCAGCAGTGACAGGGTTAACTATGGCTACACCTTC	CASSDRVNYGYTF
TRBD2	-	TRBV11-3	TRBJ2-2	TGTGCCAGCAGCTTAGGATCTGGACTAGCATTATCCGGGGAGCTGTTTTTT	CASSLGSGLALSGELFF
TRBD1	-	TRBV18	TRBJ1-5	TGTGCCAGCTCACTAGGAAGACAGGGGGACAATCAGCCCCAGCATTTT	CASSLGRQGDNQPQHF